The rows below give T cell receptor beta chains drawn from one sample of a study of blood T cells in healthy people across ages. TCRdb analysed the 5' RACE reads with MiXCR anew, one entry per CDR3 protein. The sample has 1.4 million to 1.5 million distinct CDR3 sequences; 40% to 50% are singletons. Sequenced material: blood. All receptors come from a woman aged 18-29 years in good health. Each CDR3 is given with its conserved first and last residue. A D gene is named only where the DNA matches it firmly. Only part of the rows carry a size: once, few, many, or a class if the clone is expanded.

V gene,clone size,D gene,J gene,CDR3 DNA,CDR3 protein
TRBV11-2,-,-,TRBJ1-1,TGTGCCAGCAGCTTCGGACCAGCAGGTACTGAAGCTTTCTTT,CASSFGPAGTEAFF
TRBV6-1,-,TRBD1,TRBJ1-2,TGTGCCAACAGTAGTAACAGGGGGGTTGACTATGGCTACACCTTC,CANSSNRGVDYGYTF
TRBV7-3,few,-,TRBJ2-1,TGTGCCAGCAGCTTAAAGGGCAGCCCCAATGAGCAGTTCTTC,CASSLKGSPNEQFF
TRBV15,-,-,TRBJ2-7,TGTGCCACCAGCAGAGCAAGGGAGTCCGAGCAGTACTTC,CATSRARESEQYF
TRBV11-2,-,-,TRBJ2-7,TGTGCCAGCAGCTTAGGGTCTAGTGCCGGGCAGCCCTACGAGCAGTACTTC,CASSLGSSAGQPYEQYF
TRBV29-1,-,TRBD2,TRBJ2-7,TGCAGCGTTGCCCGGGGACTAGCGGGGGGACTCGACGAGCAGTACTTC,CSVARGLAGGLDEQYF
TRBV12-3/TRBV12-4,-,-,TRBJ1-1,TGTGCCAGCAGTGTACAAACAGCGAACACTGAAGCTTTCTTT,CASSVQTANTEAFF
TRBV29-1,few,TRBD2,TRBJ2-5,TGCAGCGTTAATAGCGGGAGCGTCCAAGAGACCCAGTACTTC,CSVNSGSVQETQYF
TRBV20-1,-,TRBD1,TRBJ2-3,TGCAGTGCTAGAGGCACTCCGGGACAGCGCACAGATACGCAGTATTTT,CSARGTPGQRTDTQYF
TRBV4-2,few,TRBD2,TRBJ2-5,TGTGCCAGCAGCCATGCAACTAGCGAAGAGACCCAGTACTTC,CASSHATSEETQYF
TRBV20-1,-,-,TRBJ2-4,TGCAGTGCTGGCCAGGGGGGGGGCCTTTCCAAAAACATTCAGTACTTC,CSAGQGGGLSKNIQYF
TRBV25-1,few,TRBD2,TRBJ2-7,TGTGCCAGCAGTTTGAGCGGGGAATCCTACAATGAGCAGTACTTC,CASSLSGESYNEQYF
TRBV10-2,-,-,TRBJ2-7,TGCGCCAGTGTGGGGAGGGGGGCCTACGAGCAGTACTTC,CASVGRGAYEQYF
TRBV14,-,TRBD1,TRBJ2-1,TGTGCCAGCAGCCAAGCTGACCGGGACAGGCGCTACAATGAGCAGTTCTTC,CASSQADRDRRYNEQFF
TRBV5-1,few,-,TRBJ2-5,TGCGCCAGCCGTCTTGGGGCCACGGCTGAGACCCAGTACTTC,CASRLGATAETQYF
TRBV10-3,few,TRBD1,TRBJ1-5,TGTGCCATCAGTGACGGGGACAGCCCCGCGGGCAATCAGCCCCAGCATTTT,CAISDGDSPAGNQPQHF
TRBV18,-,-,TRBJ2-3,TGTGCCAGCTCACCAAGGGCAGGACCTAGCACAGATACGCAGTATTTT,CASSPRAGPSTDTQYF
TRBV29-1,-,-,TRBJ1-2,-,CSGDRGYGCGYTF
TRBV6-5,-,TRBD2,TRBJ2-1,TGTGCCAGCACCTACGGGTCTAGCGGGGAGGCGGCTGAGCAGTTCTTC,CASTYGSSGEAAEQFF
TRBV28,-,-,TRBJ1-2,TGTGCCAGCACCACGGGGGGCCTCTTCTATGGCTACACCTTC,CASTTGGLFYGYTF
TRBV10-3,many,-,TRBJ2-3,TGTGCCATCAGTGATTCGGCAGATACGCAGTATTTT,CAISDSADTQYF
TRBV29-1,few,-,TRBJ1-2,TGCAGCGTTGAAGGGGGCGGGAAAAGCTATGGCTACACCTTC,CSVEGGGKSYGYTF
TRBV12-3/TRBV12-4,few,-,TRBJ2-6,TGTGCCAGCAACGATATGGGGGTCGTCTCTGGGGCCAACGTCCTGACTTTC,CASNDMGVVSGANVLTF
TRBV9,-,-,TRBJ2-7,TGTGCCAGCAGCGTCGCCTCGGTAACCTACGAGCAGTACTTC,CASSVASVTYEQYF